This is a list of T cell receptor beta chains from one sample in a study of cytomegalovirus exposure and HLA in healthy donors. This table comes from immunoSEQ multiplex PCR, and its TCRdb copy is limited to in-frame clones, with some not included. This table has around 140,000 clones, approximately 79% appearing once. Sequencing was carried out using PBMCs. The receptors here all came from a man aged 45-65 years in good health and CMV-seropositive. Each CDR3 is given with its conserved first and last residue. D genes are given only for firm matches. A clone size is listed for some rows: how often the clone was seen (once, few, many), or a class if it is expanded.

v_gene	abundance	d_gene	len	j_gene	CDR3aa	CDR3nt
TRBV9	-	-	14	TRBJ2-1	CASSKRSDGSEQFF	TGTGCCAGCAGCAAGCGGTCGGATGGGAGTGAGCAGTTCTTC
TRBV10-2	-	-	11	TRBJ2-1	CATGEYNEQFF	TGCGCGACAGGAGAGTACAATGAGCAGTTCTTC
TRBV11-1	-	-	13	TRBJ1-5	CASSLSVGQPQHF	TGTGCCAGCAGCTTGTCAGTTGGTCAGCCCCAGCATTTT
TRBV9	-	-	17	TRBJ2-1	CASSEATGGAKYNEQFF	TGTGCCAGCAGCGAGGCTACAGGGGGGGCGAAATACAATGAGCAGTTCTTC
TRBV5-4	-	TRBD2	16	TRBJ2-3	CASSLEGRGGPDTQYF	TGTGCCAGCAGCTTGGAGGGGCGGGGGGGACCAGATACGCAGTATTTT
TRBV9	-	-	15	TRBJ2-1	CASSVGGLEYNEQFF	TGTGCCAGCAGCGTAGGAGGACTTGAATACAATGAGCAGTTCTTC
TRBV9	-	-	15	TRBJ2-7	CASSGREPLAYEQYF	TGTGCCAGCAGCGGACGGGAGCCCCTGGCTTACGAGCAGTACTTC
TRBV27	-	-	14	TRBJ1-2	CASSAGPLTGGYTF	TGTGCCAGCAGTGCGGGACCACTAACGGGGGGCTACACCTTC
TRBV15	once	TRBD1	15	TRBJ1-2	CATSRGVDRGYGYTF	TGTGCCACCAGCAGGGGAGTAGACAGGGGCTATGGCTACACCTTC
TRBV10-2	once	TRBD2	17	TRBJ2-1	CASSESRRGTIRNEQFF	TGCGCCAGCAGTGAGTCCCGGCGGGGGACGATAAGGAATGAGCAGTTCTTC
TRBV5-1	-	-	13	TRBJ2-3	CASSSLRADTQYF	TGCGCCAGCAGCTCCCTTAGAGCAGATACGCAGTATTTT
TRBV19	few	TRBD1	13	TRBJ1-1	CATQDRMNTEAFF	TGTGCCACCCAGGACAGGATGAACACTGAAGCTTTCTTT
TRBV28	-	TRBD2	18	TRBJ2-3	CASSPTRGTGGVGDTQYF	TGTGCCAGCAGTCCCACCCGAGGGACCGGGGGGGTAGGGGATACGCAGTATTTT
TRBV28	few	-	13	TRBJ1-2	CASSLQGRYGYTF	TGTGCCAGCAGTTTACAGGGGCGTTATGGCTACACCTTC
TRBV10-2	-	TRBD1	16	TRBJ1-2	CASSESWTGGYYGYTF	TGCGCCAGCAGTGAGTCATGGACAGGGGGCTACTATGGCTACACCTTC
TRBV2	-	TRBD1	17	TRBJ2-5	CASSRDRNPTPRETQYF	TGTGCCAGCAGCCGGGACAGGAATCCGACGCCGAGAGAGACCCAGTACTTC
TRBV5-8	few	-	14	TRBJ1-2	CASSLWRTNYGYTF	TGTGCCAGCAGCTTGTGGCGGACTAACTATGGCTACACCTTC
TRBV9	-	TRBD1	16	TRBJ1-1	CASSVGQGARDTEAFF	TGTGCCAGCAGCGTAGGGCAGGGGGCGCGGGACACTGAAGCTTTCTTT
TRBV6-1	-	-	14	TRBJ2-1	CASRDTRFDNEQFF	TGTGCCAGCAGGGACACTCGCTTCGACAATGAGCAGTTCTTC
TRBV5-1	-	-	18	TRBJ1-6	CASSLNTRSTSYNSPLHF	TGCGCCAGCAGCTTGAATACCCGGAGCACCTCCTATAATTCACCCCTCCACTTT
TRBV2	-	-	15	TRBJ1-5	CASRRGNWVDQPQHF	TGTGCCAGCAGAAGGGGGAACTGGGTGGATCAGCCCCAGCATTTT
TRBV11-2	-	TRBD1	15	TRBJ1-2	CASSRYGTGGNGYTF	TGTGCCAGCAGCCGATATGGGACAGGGGGCAATGGCTACACCTTC
TRBV5-1	-	-	15	TRBJ1-1	CASSLVRGAGTEAFF	TGCGCCAGCAGCTTGGTTAGGGGTGCGGGGACTGAAGCTTTCTTT
TRBV25-1	-	TRBD2	16	TRBJ2-5	CASSDFPGLAEETQYF	TGTGCCAGCAGTGATTTCCCGGGACTAGCGGAAGAGACCCAGTACTTC
TRBV19	-	TRBD1	18	TRBJ2-6	CASTPLGQGTAGANVLTF	TGTGCCAGTACCCCCCTGGGACAGGGGACGGCTGGGGCCAACGTCCTGACTTTC
TRBV6-6	once	-	11	TRBJ2-5	CASSQEGEQYF	TGTGCCAGCAGTCAGGAGGGAGAGCAGTACTTC
TRBV20-1	-	-	11	TRBJ1-1	CSPYRNTEAFF	TGCAGTCCCTATAGGAACACTGAAGCTTTCTTT
TRBV5-1	-	TRBD1	15	TRBJ2-7	CASSTSGTGPYEQYF	TGCGCCAGCAGTACTTCCGGGACAGGGCCCTACGAGCAGTACTTC
TRBV7-6	-	TRBD2	15	TRBJ2-3	CASSGEAGGTDTQYF	TGTGCCAGCAGCGGAGAAGCGGGGGGGACAGATACGCAGTATTTT
TRBV19	-	TRBD1	15	TRBJ1-4	CASRSIDRANEKLFF	TGTGCCAGTAGATCCATCGACAGGGCTAATGAAAAACTGTTTTTT
TRBV5-1	few	TRBD1	16	TRBJ1-3	CASSLDPQGSGNTIYF	TGCGCCAGCAGCTTGGACCCACAGGGGTCTGGAAACACCATATATTTT
TRBV7-9	many	-	14	TRBJ1-6	CASSRQSDGSPLHF	TGTGCCAGCAGCCGACAATCGGATGGTTCACCCCTCCACTTT
TRBV14	once	-	16	TRBJ2-3	CASSQVGRFEPDTQYF	TGTGCCAGCAGCCAAGTGGGCAGATTCGAGCCAGATACGCAGTATTTT
TRBV27	once	-	13	TRBJ1-2	CASSLRAGVGYTF	TGTGCCAGCAGTTTACGAGCGGGGGTCGGCTACACCTTC
TRBV5-1	-	-	14	TRBJ1-1	CASSWGTRNTEAFF	TGCGCCAGCAGCTGGGGGACAAGGAACACTGAAGCTTTCTTT
TRBV5-4	-	TRBD1	16	TRBJ1-2	CASSTLEGQGDYGYTF	TGTGCCAGCAGCACACTTGAGGGACAGGGTGACTATGGCTACACCTTC
TRBV11-1	-	-	13	TRBJ1-1	CASSPARDTEAFF	TGTGCCAGCAGCCCCGCTCGGGACACTGAAGCTTTCTTT
TRBV9	-	TRBD1	14	TRBJ1-1	CASSPDRDFTEAFF	TGTGCCAGCAGCCCCGACAGGGACTTCACTGAAGCTTTCTTT
TRBV7-6	-	TRBD2	17	TRBJ2-1	CASSSTLAGEVYNEQFF	TGTGCCAGCAGCTCCACATTAGCGGGAGAGGTGTACAATGAGCAGTTCTTC
TRBV16	once	-	13	TRBJ2-4	CASSQGTENIQYF	TGTGCCAGCAGCCAAGGGACTGAAAACATTCAGTACTTC
TRBV9	once	-	15	TRBJ2-3	CASSVDGSVTDTQYF	TGTGCCAGCAGCGTAGATGGGAGCGTCACAGATACGCAGTATTTT
TRBV11-1	few	-	18	TRBJ2-2	CASSLRLASAIPTGELFF	TGTGCCAGCAGCCTTAGGCTGGCTAGCGCAATCCCCACCGGGGAGCTGTTTTTT